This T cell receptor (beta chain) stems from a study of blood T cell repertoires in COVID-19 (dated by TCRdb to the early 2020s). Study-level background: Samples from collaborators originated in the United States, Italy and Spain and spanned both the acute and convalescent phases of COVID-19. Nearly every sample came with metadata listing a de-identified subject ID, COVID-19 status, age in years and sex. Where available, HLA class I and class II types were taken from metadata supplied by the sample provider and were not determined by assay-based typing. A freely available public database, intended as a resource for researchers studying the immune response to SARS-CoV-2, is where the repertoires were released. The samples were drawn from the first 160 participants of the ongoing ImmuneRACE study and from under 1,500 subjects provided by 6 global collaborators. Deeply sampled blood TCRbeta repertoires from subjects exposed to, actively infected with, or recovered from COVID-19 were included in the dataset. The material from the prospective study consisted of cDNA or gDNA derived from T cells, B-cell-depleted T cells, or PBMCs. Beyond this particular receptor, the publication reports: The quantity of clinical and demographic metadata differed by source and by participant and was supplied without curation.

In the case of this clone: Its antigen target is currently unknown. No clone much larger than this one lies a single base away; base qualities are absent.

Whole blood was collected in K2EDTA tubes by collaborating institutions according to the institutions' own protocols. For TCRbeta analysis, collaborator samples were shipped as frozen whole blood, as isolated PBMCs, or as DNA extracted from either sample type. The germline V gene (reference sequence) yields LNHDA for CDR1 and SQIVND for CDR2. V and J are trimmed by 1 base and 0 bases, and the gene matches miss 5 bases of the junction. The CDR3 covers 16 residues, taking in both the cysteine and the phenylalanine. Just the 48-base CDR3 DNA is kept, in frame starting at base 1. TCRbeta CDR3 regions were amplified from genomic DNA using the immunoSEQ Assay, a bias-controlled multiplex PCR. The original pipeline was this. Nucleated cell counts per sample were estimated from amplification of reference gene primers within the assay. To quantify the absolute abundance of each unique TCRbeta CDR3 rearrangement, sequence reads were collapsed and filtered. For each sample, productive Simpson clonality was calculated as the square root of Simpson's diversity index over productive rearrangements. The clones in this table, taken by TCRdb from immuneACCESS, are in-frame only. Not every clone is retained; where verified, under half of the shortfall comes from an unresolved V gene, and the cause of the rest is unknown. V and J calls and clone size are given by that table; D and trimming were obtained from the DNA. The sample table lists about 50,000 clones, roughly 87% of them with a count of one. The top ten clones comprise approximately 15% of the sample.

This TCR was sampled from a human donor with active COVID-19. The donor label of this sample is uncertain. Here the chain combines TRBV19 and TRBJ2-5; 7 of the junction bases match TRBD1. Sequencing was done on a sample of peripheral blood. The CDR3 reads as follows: CASSIVGTAYQETQYF. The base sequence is TGTGCCAGTAGTATAGTTGGGACAGCGTACCAAGAGACCCAGTACTTC. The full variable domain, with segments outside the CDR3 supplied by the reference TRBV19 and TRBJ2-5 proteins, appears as DGGITQSPKYLFRKEGQNVTLSCEQNLNHDAMYWYRQDPGQGLRLIYYSQIVNDFQKGDIAEGYSVSREKKESFPLTVTSAQKNPTAFYLCASSIVGTAYQETQYFGPGTRLLVL.